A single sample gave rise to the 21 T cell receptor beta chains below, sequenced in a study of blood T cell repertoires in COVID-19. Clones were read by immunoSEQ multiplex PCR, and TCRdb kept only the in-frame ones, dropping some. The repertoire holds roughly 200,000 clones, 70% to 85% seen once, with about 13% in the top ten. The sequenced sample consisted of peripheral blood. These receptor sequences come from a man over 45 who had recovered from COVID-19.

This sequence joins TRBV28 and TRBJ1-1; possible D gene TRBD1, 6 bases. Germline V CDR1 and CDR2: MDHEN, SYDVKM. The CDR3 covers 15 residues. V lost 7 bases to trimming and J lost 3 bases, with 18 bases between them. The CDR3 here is CASTFLGGQDTEAFF. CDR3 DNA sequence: TGTGCCAGCACCTTCTTGGGGGGGCAGGACACTGAAGCTTTCTTT.

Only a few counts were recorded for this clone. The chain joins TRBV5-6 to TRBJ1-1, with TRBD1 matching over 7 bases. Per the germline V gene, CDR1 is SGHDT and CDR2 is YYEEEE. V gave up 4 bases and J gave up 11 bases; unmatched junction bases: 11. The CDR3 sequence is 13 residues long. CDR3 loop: CASSLNRGTGAFF. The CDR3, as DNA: TGTGCCAGCAGCCTGAACAGGGGTACGGGGGCTTTCTTT.

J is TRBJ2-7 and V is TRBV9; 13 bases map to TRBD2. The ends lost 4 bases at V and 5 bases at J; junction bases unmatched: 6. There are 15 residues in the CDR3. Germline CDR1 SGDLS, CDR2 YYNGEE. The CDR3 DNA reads TGTGCCAGCAGCAGACGACTAGCGGGAGGCCACGAGCAGTACTTC. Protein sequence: CASSRRLAGGHEQYF.

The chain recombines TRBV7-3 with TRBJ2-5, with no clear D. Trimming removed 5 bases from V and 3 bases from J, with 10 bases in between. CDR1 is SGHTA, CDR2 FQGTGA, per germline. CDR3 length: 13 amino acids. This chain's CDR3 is CASSPPDKETQYF. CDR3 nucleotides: TGTGCCAGCAGCCCCCCCGACAAAGAGACCCAGTACTTC. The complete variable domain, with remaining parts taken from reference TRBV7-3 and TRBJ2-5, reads GAGVSQTPSNKVTEKGKYVELRCDPISGHTALYWYRQSLGQGPEFLIYFQGTGAADDSGLPNDRFFAVRPEGSVSTLKIQRTERGDSAVYLCASSPPDKETQYFGPGTRLLVL.

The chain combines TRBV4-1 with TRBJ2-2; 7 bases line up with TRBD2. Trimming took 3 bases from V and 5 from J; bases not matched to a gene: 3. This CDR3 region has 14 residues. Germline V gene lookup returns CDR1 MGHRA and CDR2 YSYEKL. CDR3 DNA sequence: TGCGCCAGCAGCCACGGGAGGACGACCGGGGAGCTGTTTTTT. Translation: CASSHGRTTGELFF.

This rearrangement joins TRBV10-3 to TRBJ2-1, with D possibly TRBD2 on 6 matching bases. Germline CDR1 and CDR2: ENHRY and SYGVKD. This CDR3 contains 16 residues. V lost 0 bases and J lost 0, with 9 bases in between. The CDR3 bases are TGTGCCATCAGTGAGTCACCGACTAGCTCCTACAATGAGCAGTTCTTC. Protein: CAISESPTSSYNEQFF.

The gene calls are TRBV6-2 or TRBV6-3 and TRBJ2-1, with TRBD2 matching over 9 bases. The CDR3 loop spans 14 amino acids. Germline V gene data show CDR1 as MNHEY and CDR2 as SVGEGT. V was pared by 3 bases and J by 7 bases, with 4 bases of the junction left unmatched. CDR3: CASSYHLAGNEQFF. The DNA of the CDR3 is TGTGCCAGCAGTTATCATCTAGCGGGAAATGAGCAGTTCTTC.

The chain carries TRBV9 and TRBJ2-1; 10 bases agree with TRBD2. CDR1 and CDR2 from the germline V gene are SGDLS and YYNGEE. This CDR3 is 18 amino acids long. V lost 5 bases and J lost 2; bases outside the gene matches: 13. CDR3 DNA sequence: TGTGCCAGCAGTAGTGGGACTAGCGCCCCGGGCACCTACAATGAGCAGTTCTTC. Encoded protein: CASSSGTSAPGTYNEQFF.

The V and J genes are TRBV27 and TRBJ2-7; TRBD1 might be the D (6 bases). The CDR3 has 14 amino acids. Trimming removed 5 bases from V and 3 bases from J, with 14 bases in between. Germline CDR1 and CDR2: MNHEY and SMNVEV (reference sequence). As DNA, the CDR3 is TGTGCCAGCAGTAAAACAGGGCCTGGCTACGAGCAGTACTTC. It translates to CASSKTGPGYEQYF.

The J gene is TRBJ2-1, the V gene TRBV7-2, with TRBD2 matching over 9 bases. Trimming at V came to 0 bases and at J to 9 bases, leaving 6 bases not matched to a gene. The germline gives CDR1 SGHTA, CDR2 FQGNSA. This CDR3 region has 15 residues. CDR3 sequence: CASSLAIAGEGEQFF. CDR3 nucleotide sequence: TGTGCCAGCAGCTTAGCAATAGCGGGAGAGGGTGAGCAGTTCTTC.

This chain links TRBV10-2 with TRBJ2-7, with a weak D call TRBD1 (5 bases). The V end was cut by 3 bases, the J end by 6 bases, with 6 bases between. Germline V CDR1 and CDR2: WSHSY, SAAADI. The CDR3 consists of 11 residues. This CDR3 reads CASSDRVEQYF. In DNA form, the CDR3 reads TGCGCCAGCAGTGACAGGGTCGAGCAGTACTTC.

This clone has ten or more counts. The CDR3 DNA sequence: TGTGCCAGCTCACCACCCGGGGGTACTAATCAGCCCCAGCATTTT. Residues: CASSPPGGTNQPQHF. This chain uses TRBV18 with TRBJ1-5, with D perhaps matching TRBD1 (5 bases). This CDR3 is built from 15 residues. The germline V and J ends were trimmed by 0 bases and 4 bases, with 10 bases remaining between them. Per the germline V gene, CDR1 is KGHSH and CDR2 is LQKENI.

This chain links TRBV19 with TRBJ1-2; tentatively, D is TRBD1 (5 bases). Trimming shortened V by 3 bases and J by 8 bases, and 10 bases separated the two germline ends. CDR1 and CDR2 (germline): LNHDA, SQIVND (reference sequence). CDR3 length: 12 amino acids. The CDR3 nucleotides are TGTGCCAGTAGTATTTACAGGTCCGGCTACACCTTC. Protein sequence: CASSIYRSGYTF.

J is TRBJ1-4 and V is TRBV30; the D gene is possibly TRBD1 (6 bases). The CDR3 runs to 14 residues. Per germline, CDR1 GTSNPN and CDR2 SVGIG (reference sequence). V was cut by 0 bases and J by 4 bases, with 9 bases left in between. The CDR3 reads CAWSVGRGNEKLFF. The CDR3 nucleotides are TGTGCCTGGAGTGTTGGCAGGGGTAATGAAAAACTGTTTTTT.

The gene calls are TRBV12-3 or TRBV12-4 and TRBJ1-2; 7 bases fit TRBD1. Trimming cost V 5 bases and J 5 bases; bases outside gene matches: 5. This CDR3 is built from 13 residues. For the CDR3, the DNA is TGTGCCAGCAGTGCACAACAGGGGTATGGCTACACCTTC. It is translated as CASSAQQGYGYTF.

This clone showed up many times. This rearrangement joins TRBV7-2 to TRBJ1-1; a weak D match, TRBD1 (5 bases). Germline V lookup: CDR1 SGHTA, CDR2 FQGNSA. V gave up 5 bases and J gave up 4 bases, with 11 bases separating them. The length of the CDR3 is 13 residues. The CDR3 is CASSPTGTTEAFF. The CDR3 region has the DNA TGTGCCAGCAGCCCCACAGGTACCACTGAAGCTTTCTTT.

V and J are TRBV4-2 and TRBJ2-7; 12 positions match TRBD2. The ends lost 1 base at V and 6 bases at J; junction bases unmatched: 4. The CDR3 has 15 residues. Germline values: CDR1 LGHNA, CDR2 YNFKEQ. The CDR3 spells CASSQGATSGSEQYF. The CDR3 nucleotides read TGTGCCAGCAGCCAAGGGGCGACTAGCGGGAGCGAGCAGTACTTC.

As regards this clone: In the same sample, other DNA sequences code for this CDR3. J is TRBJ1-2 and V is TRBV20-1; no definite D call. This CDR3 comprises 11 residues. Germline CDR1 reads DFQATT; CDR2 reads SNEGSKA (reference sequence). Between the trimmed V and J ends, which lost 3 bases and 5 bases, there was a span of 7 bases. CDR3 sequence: CSASSGYGYTF. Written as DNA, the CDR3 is TGCAGTGCTAGTTCGGGGTATGGCTACACCTTC.

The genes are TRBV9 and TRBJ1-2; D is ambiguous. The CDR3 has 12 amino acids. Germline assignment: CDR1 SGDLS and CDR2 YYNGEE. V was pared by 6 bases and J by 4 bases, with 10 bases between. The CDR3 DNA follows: TGTGCCAGCAATCGACTGGGCTATGGCTACACCTTC. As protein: CASNRLGYGYTF.

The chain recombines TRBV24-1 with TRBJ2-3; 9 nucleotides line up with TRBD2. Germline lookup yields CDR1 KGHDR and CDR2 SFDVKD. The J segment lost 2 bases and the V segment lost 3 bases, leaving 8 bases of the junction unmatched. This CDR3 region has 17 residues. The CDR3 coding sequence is TGTGCCACCAGTGATCCGCGGGGGGGAGCGAACACAGATACGCAGTATTTT. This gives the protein CATSDPRGGANTDTQYF.

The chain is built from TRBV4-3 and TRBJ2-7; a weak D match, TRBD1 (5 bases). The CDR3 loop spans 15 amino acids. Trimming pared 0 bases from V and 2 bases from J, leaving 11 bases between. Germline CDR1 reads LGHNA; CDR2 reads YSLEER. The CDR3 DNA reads TGCGCCAGCAGCCAAGATGGGAAGGGGCCCTACGAGCAGTACTTC. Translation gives CASSQDGKGPYEQYF.